The TCR beta chain under discussion was sequenced for a study of blood T cells in healthy people across ages. Whole-study results and caveats: No one knew whether donors had CMV, which possibly confounded expanded clonotype changes.

This CDR3 spans 16 amino acids. Germline CDR1 and CDR2: MNHNS and SASEGT. The count of this clonotype is one. The antigen is unknown. At one end, the junction sequence differs from germline, possibly due to a read error. Using a J-beta primer mix together with a sample-barcoded 5' primer, a second PCR was run for roughly 7 to 11 cycles. Every cDNA was tagged by a template-switch adaptor with 12 random nucleotides. TCRdb used MiXCR to reprocess the 5' RACE reads, holding one entry per CDR3 protein. The sample gives 1.2 million to 1.5 million distinct CDR3 sequences, around 59% of which show up once; over 5% is in the top ten.

The chain uses TRBV6-1 and TRBJ1-2; D ambiguous. Sequenced: blood. This receptor was obtained from a man in his late teens or twenties in good health. The CDR3: CTSSEDVTDIYYGYTF. The DNA for the CDR3 is TGTACCAGCAGTGAAGATGTCACAGATATATACTATGGCTACACCTTC.